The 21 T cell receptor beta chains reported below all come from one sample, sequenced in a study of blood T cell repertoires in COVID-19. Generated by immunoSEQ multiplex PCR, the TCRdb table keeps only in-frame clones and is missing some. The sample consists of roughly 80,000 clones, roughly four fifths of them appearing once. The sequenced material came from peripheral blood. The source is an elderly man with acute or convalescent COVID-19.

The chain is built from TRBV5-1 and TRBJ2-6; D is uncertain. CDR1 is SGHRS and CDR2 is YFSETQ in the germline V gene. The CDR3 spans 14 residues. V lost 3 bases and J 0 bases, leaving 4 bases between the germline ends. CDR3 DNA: TGCGCCAGCAGCTCCTCCTCTGGGGCCAACGTCCTGACTTTC. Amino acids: CASSSSSGANVLTF.

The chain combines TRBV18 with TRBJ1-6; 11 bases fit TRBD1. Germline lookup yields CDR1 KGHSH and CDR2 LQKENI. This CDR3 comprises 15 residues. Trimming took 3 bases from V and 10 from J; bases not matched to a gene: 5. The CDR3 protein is CASSPLDRGRSPLHF. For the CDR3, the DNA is TGTGCCAGCTCACCTCTGGACAGGGGGCGGTCACCCCTCCACTTT.

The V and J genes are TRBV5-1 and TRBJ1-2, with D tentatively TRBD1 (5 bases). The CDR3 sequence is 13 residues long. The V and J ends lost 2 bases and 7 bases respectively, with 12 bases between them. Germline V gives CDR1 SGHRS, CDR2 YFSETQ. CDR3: CASSLTVDSGYTF. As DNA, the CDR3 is TGCGCCAGCAGCTTAACCGTTGACAGTGGCTACACCTTC.

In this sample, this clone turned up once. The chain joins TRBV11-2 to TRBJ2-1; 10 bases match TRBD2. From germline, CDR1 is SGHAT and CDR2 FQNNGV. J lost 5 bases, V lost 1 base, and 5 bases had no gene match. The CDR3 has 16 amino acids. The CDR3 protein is CASSLGSSGRNNEQFF. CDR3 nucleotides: TGTGCCAGCAGCTTAGGGTCTAGCGGGAGAAACAATGAGCAGTTCTTC.

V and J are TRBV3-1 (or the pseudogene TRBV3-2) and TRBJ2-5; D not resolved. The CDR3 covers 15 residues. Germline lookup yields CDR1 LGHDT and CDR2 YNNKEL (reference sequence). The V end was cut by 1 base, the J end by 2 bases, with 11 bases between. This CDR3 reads CASSQGDRVQETQYF. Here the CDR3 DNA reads TGTGCCAGCAGCCAAGGTGACCGGGTACAAGAGACCCAGTACTTC.

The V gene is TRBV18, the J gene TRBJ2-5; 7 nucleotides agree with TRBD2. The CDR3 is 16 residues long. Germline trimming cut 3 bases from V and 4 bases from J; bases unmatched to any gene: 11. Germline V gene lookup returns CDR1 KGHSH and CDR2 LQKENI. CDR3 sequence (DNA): TGTGCCAGCTCACCCTCACTTGGTCCGGGAGGAGAGACCCAGTACTTC. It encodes CASSPSLGPGGETQYF.

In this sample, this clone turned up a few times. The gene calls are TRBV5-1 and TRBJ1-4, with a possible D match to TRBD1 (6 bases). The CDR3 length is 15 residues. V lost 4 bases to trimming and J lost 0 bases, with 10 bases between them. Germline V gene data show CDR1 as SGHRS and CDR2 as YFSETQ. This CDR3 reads CASSPRQATNEKLFF. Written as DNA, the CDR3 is TGCGCCAGCAGCCCACGACAGGCAACTAATGAAAAACTGTTTTTT.

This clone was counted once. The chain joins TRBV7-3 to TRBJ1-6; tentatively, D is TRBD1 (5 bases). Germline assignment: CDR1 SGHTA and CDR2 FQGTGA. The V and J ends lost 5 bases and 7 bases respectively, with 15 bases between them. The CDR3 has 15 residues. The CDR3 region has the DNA TGTGCCAGCAGCCCCCGGGTGGGGCCGAATTCACCCCTCCACTTT. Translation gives CASSPRVGPNSPLHF. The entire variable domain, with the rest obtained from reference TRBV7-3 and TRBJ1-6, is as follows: GAGVSQTPSNKVTEKGKYVELRCDPISGHTALYWYRQSLGQGPEFLIYFQGTGAADDSGLPNDRFFAVRPEGSVSTLKIQRTERGDSAVYLCASSPRVGPNSPLHFGNGTRLTVT.

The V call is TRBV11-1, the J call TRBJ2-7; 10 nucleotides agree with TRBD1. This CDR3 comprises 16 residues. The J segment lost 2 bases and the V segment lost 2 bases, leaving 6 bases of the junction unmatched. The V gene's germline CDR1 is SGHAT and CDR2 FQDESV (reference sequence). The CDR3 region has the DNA TGTGCCAGCAGCTTACCCGGGACAGGGGAACCCTACGAGCAGTACTTC. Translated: CASSLPGTGEPYEQYF.

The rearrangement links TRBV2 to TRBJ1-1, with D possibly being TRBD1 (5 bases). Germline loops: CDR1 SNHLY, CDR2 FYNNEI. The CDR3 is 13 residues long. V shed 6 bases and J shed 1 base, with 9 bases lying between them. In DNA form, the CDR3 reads TGTGCCAGCAGATACGACAGGAACACTGAAGCTTTCTTT. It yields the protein CASRYDRNTEAFF.

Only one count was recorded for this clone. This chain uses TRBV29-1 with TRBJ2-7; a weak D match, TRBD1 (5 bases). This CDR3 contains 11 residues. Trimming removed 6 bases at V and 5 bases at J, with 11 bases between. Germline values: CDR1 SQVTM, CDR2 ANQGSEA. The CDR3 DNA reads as TGCAGCGTCAGGGATCCCCACGAGCAGTACTTC. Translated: CSVRDPHEQYF.

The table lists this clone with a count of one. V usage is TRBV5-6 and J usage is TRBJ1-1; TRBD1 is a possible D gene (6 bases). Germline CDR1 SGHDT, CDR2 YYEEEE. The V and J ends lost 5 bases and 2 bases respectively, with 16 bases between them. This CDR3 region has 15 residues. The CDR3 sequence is CASSTPGHDNTEAFF. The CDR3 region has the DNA TGTGCCAGCAGTACCCCGGGACATGACAACACTGAAGCTTTCTTT. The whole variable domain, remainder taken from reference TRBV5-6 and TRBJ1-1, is DAGVTQSPTHLIKTRGQQVTLRCSPKSGHDTVSWYQQALGQGPQFIFQYYEEEERQRGNFPDRFSGHQFPNYSSELNVNALLLGDSALYLCASSTPGHDNTEAFFGQGTRLTVV.

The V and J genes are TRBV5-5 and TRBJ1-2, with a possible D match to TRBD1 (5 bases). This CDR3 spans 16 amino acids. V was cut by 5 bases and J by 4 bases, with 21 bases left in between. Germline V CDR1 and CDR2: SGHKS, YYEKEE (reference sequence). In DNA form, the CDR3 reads TGTGCCAGCAGGCGAGGAAAGGGGATGATCTTCTATGGCTACACCTTC. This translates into CASRRGKGMIFYGYTF.

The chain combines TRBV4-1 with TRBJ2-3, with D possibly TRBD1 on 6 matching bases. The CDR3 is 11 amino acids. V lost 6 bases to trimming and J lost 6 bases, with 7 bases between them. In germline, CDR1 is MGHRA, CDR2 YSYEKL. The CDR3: CASRQGDTQYF. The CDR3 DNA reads TGCGCCAGCAGGCAGGGGGATACGCAGTATTTT.

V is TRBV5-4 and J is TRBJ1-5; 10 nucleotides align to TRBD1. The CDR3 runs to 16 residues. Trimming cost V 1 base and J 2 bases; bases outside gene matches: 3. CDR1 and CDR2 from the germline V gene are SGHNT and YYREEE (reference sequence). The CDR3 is CASSLTGTGGNQPQHF. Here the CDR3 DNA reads TGTGCCAGCAGCTTGACCGGGACAGGGGGCAATCAGCCCCAGCATTTT.

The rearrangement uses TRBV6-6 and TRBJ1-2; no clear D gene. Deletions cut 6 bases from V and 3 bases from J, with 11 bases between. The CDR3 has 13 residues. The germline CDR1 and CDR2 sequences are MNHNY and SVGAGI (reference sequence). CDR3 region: CASSPGLDYGYTF. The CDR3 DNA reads TGTGCCAGCAGCCCCGGACTGGACTATGGCTACACCTTC.

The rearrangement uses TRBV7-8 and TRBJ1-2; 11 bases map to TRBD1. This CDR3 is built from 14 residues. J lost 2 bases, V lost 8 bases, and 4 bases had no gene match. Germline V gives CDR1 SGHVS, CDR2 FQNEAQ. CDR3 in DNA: TGTGCCAGCCGGGGGGACAGGGGGAACTATGGCTACACCTTC. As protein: CASRGDRGNYGYTF.

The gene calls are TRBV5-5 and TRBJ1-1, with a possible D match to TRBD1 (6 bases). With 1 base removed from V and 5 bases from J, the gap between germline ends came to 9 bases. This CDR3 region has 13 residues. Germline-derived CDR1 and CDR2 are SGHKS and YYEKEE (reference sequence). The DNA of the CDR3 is TGTGCCAGCAGCTTGCAGGGGTGGACTGAAGCTTTCTTT. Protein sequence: CASSLQGWTEAFF.

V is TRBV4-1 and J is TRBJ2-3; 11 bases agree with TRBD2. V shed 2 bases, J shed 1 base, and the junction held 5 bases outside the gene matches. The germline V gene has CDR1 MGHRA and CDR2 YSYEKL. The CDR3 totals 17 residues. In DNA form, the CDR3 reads TGCGCCAGCAGCCAAATAGCGGGGGGGCCCGGCACAGATACGCAGTATTTT. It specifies CASSQIAGGPGTDTQYF.

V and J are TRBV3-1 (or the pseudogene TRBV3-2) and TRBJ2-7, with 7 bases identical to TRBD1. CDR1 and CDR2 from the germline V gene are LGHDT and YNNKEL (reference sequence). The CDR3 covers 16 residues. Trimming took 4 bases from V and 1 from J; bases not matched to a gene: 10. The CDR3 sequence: CASSPHEGGASYEQYF. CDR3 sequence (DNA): TGTGCCAGCAGCCCCCACGAAGGGGGCGCATCCTACGAGCAGTACTTC.

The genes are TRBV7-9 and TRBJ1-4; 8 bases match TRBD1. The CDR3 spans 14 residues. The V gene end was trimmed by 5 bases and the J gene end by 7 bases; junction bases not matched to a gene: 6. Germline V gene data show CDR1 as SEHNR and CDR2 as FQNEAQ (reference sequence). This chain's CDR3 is CASSTGQGGEKLFF. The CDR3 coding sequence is TGTGCCAGCAGCACCGGACAGGGTGGTGAAAAACTGTTTTTT.